The 20 T cell receptor beta chains in this list originate from one sample, sequenced in a study of T-cell reconstitution after alpha-beta-depleted transplantation in children. Construction of the TCRbeta library involved unique molecular identifiers. TCRdb used MiXCR to reprocess the PCR reads, holding one entry per CDR3 protein. The sample yields about 90,000 distinct CDR3 sequences, around 15% seen once. This specimen was PBMCs, mostly from graft donor cells, taken 180 days after TCRalphabeta/CD19-depleted stem cell transplant. The receptors come from a male patient aged 2-9 years who had a stem cell transplant for acute lymphoblastic leukemia, so the T cells may come from the graft donor.

This clonotype was observed a handful of times. The chain employs TRBV9 and TRBJ1-1; D is unresolved. This CDR3 region has 14 residues. With 0 bases removed from V and 1 base from J, the gap between germline ends came to 7 bases. Germline V gene data show CDR1 as SGDLS and CDR2 as YYNGEE. This CDR3 reads CASSVASQNTEAFF. The CDR3 DNA follows: TGTGCCAGCAGCGTAGCTTCACAGAACACTGAAGCTTTCTTT.

This clonotype was counted between two and nine times. The chain recombines TRBV21-1 with TRBJ2-4; TRBD1 was called by the table and not checked on the DNA. TRBV21-1 is assigned pseudogene status. The CDR3 has 16 amino acids. The CDR3 bases are TGTGCCCTCCCGCCCAGGGGGGCCTTAGCCAAAAACATTCAGTACTTC. Amino acid sequence: CALPPRGALAKNIQYF.

This chain uses TRBV20-1 with TRBJ1-4, with a tentative D call TRBD1 (5 bases). Germline assignment: CDR1 DFQATT and CDR2 SNEGSKA (reference sequence). The ends were cut back, 6 bases at V and 0 bases at J, with 11 bases in the middle. The CDR3 spans 14 residues. CDR3 sequence: CSAKRGTTNEKLFF. The CDR3 DNA sequence: TGCAGTGCCAAAAGGGGTACAACTAATGAAAAACTGTTTTTT.

The rearrangement uses TRBV5-6 and TRBJ2-1, with 8 bases lining up with TRBD2. J lost 8 bases, V lost 0 bases, and 4 bases had no gene match. Germline V gives CDR1 SGHDT, CDR2 YYEEEE. The CDR3 runs 14 residues. CDR3 nucleotides: TGTGCCAGCAGCTTGGGGGCGGGGGGCTATGAGCAGTTCTTC. This translates into CASSLGAGGYEQFF.

The chain has TRBV6-5 and TRBJ2-7; D call uncertain. The CDR3 contains 12 residues. Germline V CDR1 and CDR2: MNHEY, SVGAGI. V lost 1 base and J lost 6, with 7 bases in between. The CDR3 nucleotides are TGTGCCAGCAGTTACTTTGGGGTCGAGCAGTACTTC. This gives the protein CASSYFGVEQYF.

This clonotype was counted a few times. The rearrangement joins TRBV4-2 to TRBJ2-7; 12 bases agree with TRBD2. Losses at the gene ends were 4 bases for V and 4 bases for J; bases not matched to a gene: 14. This CDR3 has 18 amino acids. Germline lookup yields CDR1 LGHNA and CDR2 YNFKEQ. The CDR3 sequence is CASSRSDPLAGGVYEQYF. CDR3 nucleotide sequence: TGTGCCAGCAGCCGTTCTGACCCTCTAGCGGGGGGGGTATACGAGCAGTACTTC.

J is TRBJ2-1 and V is TRBV4-2; D ambiguous. In germline, CDR1 is LGHNA, CDR2 YNFKEQ. CDR3 length: 15 residues. The V end was cut by 0 bases, the J end by 7 bases, with 13 bases between. Here the CDR3 DNA reads TGTGCCAGCAGCCAAGATCGTACGGGTAGGAATGAGCAGTTCTTC. It is translated as CASSQDRTGRNEQFF.

The V and J genes are TRBV7-9 and TRBJ2-5; tentatively, D is TRBD2 (6 bases). The CDR3 is made up of 13 amino acids. Germline CDR1 and CDR2: SEHNR and FQNEAQ (reference sequence). V was pared by 1 base and J by 3 bases, with 6 bases between. The CDR3 is CASSLGGEETQYF. The CDR3 coding sequence is TGTGCCAGCAGCTTAGGCGGGGAAGAGACCCAGTACTTC.

The chain recombines TRBV7-2 with TRBJ2-5; 11 nucleotides match TRBD1. The CDR3 consists of 17 residues. V shed 6 bases and J 2 bases; nucleotides not matched to a gene: 11. CDR1 is SGHTA and CDR2 is FQGNSA in the germline V gene. The CDR3 sequence is CASRTGTGGLTQETQYF. The CDR3 DNA follows: TGTGCCAGCAGAACCGGGACAGGGGGACTTACACAAGAGACCCAGTACTTC.

The CDR3 region is CASSFSGTDNSPLHF. In DNA form, the CDR3 reads TGCGCCAGCAGCTTCTCCGGGACAGACAATTCACCCCTCCACTTT. This chain links TRBV5-1 with TRBJ1-6, with TRBD1 matching 7 bases. There are 15 residues in the CDR3. The trim removed 2 bases at V and 7 bases at J, leaving 6 bases unmatched. The germline V gene encodes CDR1 SGHRS and CDR2 YFSETQ. Complete variable domain (other parts from reference TRBV5-1 and TRBJ1-6): KAGVTQTPRYLIKTRGQQVTLSCSPISGHRSVSWYQQTPGQGLQFLFEYFSETQRNKGNFPGRFSGRQFSNSRSEMNVSTLELGDSALYLCASSFSGTDNSPLHFGNGTRLTVT.

The J gene is TRBJ2-3, the V gene TRBV20-1; 10 bases are shared with TRBD1. Germline trimming cut 3 bases from V and 4 bases from J; bases unmatched to any gene: 7. Germline V gene lookup returns CDR1 DFQATT and CDR2 SNEGSKA (reference sequence). There are 15 residues in the CDR3. CDR3 in DNA: TGCAGTGCTAGTCAGGGACAGGGGAGGGCAGATACGCAGTATTTT. The encoded protein is CSASQGQGRADTQYF.

The V and J genes are TRBV6-6 and TRBJ1-5; the D gene is possibly TRBD1 (6 bases). Germline lookup yields CDR1 MNHNY and CDR2 SVGAGI (reference sequence). Between the trimmed V and J ends, which lost 6 bases and 5 bases, there was a span of 11 bases. The CDR3 loop spans 13 amino acids. In DNA form, the CDR3 reads TGTGCCAGCAGGACCCCAGGGGATCAGCCCCAGCATTTT. It specifies CASRTPGDQPQHF.

This clonotype has at least ten counts. The V and J genes are TRBV5-1 and TRBJ1-1; D ambiguous. This CDR3 is 17 amino acids long. V gave up 0 bases and J gave up 1 base, with 16 bases separating them. Germline loops: CDR1 SGHRS, CDR2 YFSETQ. The CDR3 DNA reads as TGCGCCAGCAGCTTGGAGGGCCGCCTCTCGAGGAACACTGAAGCTTTCTTT. Translating it yields CASSLEGRLSRNTEAFF.

This clonotype was detected only a few times. The gene calls are TRBV21-1 and TRBJ2-4; the tabulated D call, TRBD2, remains unverified against the DNA. TRBV21-1 is reported as a pseudogene. CDR3 length equals 13 residues. The CDR3 nucleotides read TGTGCCAGCAGCAAAAAGAAGCGGTCAGAACAGTACTTC. Translated: CASSKKKRSEQYF.

This clonotype was found a few times. The V call is TRBV20-1, the J call TRBJ2-2; a weak D match, TRBD2 (6 bases). Per the germline V gene, CDR1 is DFQATT and CDR2 is SNEGSKA (reference sequence). The CDR3 sequence is 12 residues long. The V gene lost 6 bases and the J gene lost 6 bases, with 11 bases spanning the gap. CDR3 sequence: CSASRLAGELFF. CDR3 sequence (DNA): TGCAGTGCGTCCCGACTAGCCGGGGAGCTGTTTTTT.

This sequence joins TRBV25-1 and TRBJ1-2; D might be TRBD1 (6 bases). The V and J ends lost 1 base and 8 bases respectively, with 14 bases between them. Looked up from germline, CDR1 is MGHDK and CDR2 is SYGVNS. The CDR3 covers 14 residues. The CDR3 loop is CASSESGTIKGYTF. CDR3 coding DNA: TGTGCCAGCAGTGAATCCGGGACAATTAAAGGCTACACCTTC.

This clonotype was found many times. The V call is TRBV4-3, the J call TRBJ1-2, with a weak D call TRBD1 (6 bases). Germline-derived CDR1 and CDR2 are LGHNA and YSLEER. There are 15 residues in the CDR3. V was cut by 4 bases and J by 8 bases, with 20 bases left in between. The CDR3 coding sequence is TGCGCCAGCAGCCTGGGGGACAAGGACTTGGGCGGCTACACCTTC. It specifies CASSLGDKDLGGYTF.

The table lists this clonotype with a few counts. This chain connects TRBV12-3 or TRBV12-4 to TRBJ1-1; D is uncertain. V dropped 1 base and J dropped 4 bases, with 10 bases sitting between them. There are 14 residues in the CDR3. CDR3 coding DNA: TGTGCCAGCAGTTTAGAATCTGGAACCACTGAAGCTTTCTTT. It is translated as CASSLESGTTEAFF.

This chain connects TRBV6-1 to TRBJ1-1; D not resolved. Germline CDR1 and CDR2: MNHNS and SASEGT. The CDR3 extends over 15 amino acids. V lost 4 bases, J lost 4 bases, and 16 bases lay in between. For the CDR3, the DNA is TGTGCCAGCAGTGGACGGACGGGAAGGTTCACTGAAGCTTTCTTT. Translated: CASSGRTGRFTEAFF.

V is TRBV5-6 and J is TRBJ2-7; the D gene is possibly TRBD2 (7 bases). Trimming cost V 1 base and J 7 bases, with 15 bases left between them. This CDR3 has 14 amino acids. CDR1 and CDR2 (germline): SGHDT, YYEEEE. CDR3: CASSLWGGLLEQYF. The DNA of the CDR3 is TGTGCCAGCAGCTTGTGGGGGGGCCTGCTGGAGCAGTACTTC.